Presented here are 24 T cell receptor beta chains from one specimen sequenced in a study of blood T cells in healthy people across ages. Primers used in a second PCR of roughly 6 to 12 cycles were a sample-barcoded 5' primer and a J-beta primer mix. TCRdb analysed the 5' RACE reads with MiXCR anew, one entry per CDR3 protein. The sample yields fewer than 1,000,000 distinct CDR3 sequences, more than 35% seen once. Sequenced: blood. The receptors were sampled from an elderly man in good health.

This clonotype has only a few counts. V and J are TRBV6-2 or TRBV6-3 and TRBJ2-4, with D maybe TRBD2 (5 bases). The germline V gene has CDR1 MNHEY and CDR2 SVGEGT. The CDR3 consists of 14 residues. The V end lost 7 bases, the J end lost 1 base, and 11 bases lay between the germline ends. The CDR3 coding sequence is TGTGCCAGCATCGACCGAGGGGCCAAAAACATTCAGTACTTC. Translation: CASIDRGAKNIQYF.

This rearrangement joins TRBV20-1 to TRBJ2-1; either TRBD1 or TRBD2 may fit D (5 bases each). V lost 2 bases and J lost 10, with 21 bases in between. This CDR3 is 15 amino acids long. CDR1 and CDR2 from the germline V gene are DFQATT and SNEGSKA (reference sequence). For the CDR3, the DNA is TGCAGTGCTAGAAATGGGGCCCAGCGGTTTGACGAGCAGTTCTTC. It yields the protein CSARNGAQRFDEQFF.

The genes are TRBV28 and TRBJ2-1, with D possibly matching TRBD2 (5 bases). The ends were cut back, 7 bases at V and 5 bases at J, with 21 bases in the middle. The CDR3 sequence is 16 residues long. Looked up from germline, CDR1 is MDHEN and CDR2 is SYDVKM. The CDR3 DNA sequence: TGTGCCAGCACCCCTTTTGACGGGGAGTTTCACAATGAGCAGTTCTTC. Protein: CASTPFDGEFHNEQFF.

CDR3 residues: CASSQVAGRLLGYNEQFF. The CDR3 coding sequence is TGTGCCAGCAGCCAAGTTGCTGGACGACTCTTGGGCTACAATGAGCAGTTCTTC. V is TRBV14 and J is TRBJ2-1; no definite D call. This CDR3 comprises 18 residues. In germline, CDR1 is SGHDN, CDR2 FVKESK. Trimming took 1 base from V and 3 from J, leaving 19 bases between them.

The V call is TRBV3-1, the J call TRBJ2-3; D may be TRBD2 (6 bases). This CDR3 has 20 residues. Trimming stripped 0 bases from V and 0 bases from J, with 22 bases between. Germline values: CDR1 LGHDT, CDR2 YNNKEL (reference sequence). CDR3 loop: CASSQDQGWGIGTSTDTQYF. CDR3 coding DNA: TGTGCCAGCAGCCAAGATCAAGGGTGGGGAATCGGGACTAGCACAGATACGCAGTATTTT.

CDR3 nucleotide sequence: TGTGCCAGCAGCTCCCTTGGTCTTTCTTATGGCTACACCTTC. Translated: CASSSLGLSYGYTF. J is TRBJ1-2 and V is TRBV5-6; D unclear. V lost 3 bases, J lost 5 bases, and 14 bases lay in between. The CDR3 totals 14 residues. Germline lookup yields CDR1 SGHDT and CDR2 YYEEEE.

This clonotype was seen many times. The chain joins TRBV20-1 to TRBJ1-5; TRBD1 might be the D (5 bases). This CDR3 is 14 amino acids long. Trimming took 6 bases from V and 6 from J, leaving 18 bases between them. From germline, CDR1 is DFQATT and CDR2 SNEGSKA (reference sequence). Written as DNA, the CDR3 is TGCAGTGCCCCGGGCAGGGCGGGGGGTCAGCCCCAGCATTTT. It yields the protein CSAPGRAGGQPQHF.

Concerning this clonotype itself: This may stem from a read error, because a much larger clone lies one nucleotide away. This chain connects TRBV11-2 to TRBJ2-1; 8 positions agree with TRBD2. CDR1 is SGHAT, CDR2 FQNNGV, per germline. J gave up 10 bases and V 7 bases, and 15 bases lay outside the gene matches. This CDR3 contains 15 residues. CDR3: CASTTHAGGSYEQFF. CDR3 nucleotides: TGTGCCAGCACCACACATGCGGGAGGCTCCTACGAGCAGTTCTTC.

This clonotype was picked up one time. The chain is built from TRBV11-3 and TRBJ2-2; D uncertain. The CDR3 is made up of 15 amino acids. Trimming removed 11 bases from V and 1 base from J, with 17 bases in between. Per germline, CDR1 SGHNT and CDR2 YENEEA. The chain's CDR3 is CAPGRLRQNTGELFF. The DNA for the CDR3 is TGTGCCCCGGGCCGACTCCGCCAGAACACCGGGGAGCTGTTTTTT.

J is TRBJ1-2 and V is TRBV28; perhaps TRBD1 as D (5 bases). The V gene lost 2 bases and the J gene lost 5 bases, with 18 bases spanning the gap. CDR1 is MDHEN and CDR2 is SYDVKM in the germline V gene. The CDR3 consists of 16 residues. CDR3: CASSLINYERGYGYTF. The CDR3 nucleotides are TGTGCCAGCAGTTTAATTAATTATGAAAGGGGTTATGGCTACACCTTC.

The V and J genes are TRBV3-1 and TRBJ2-3; D is uncertain. Germline CDR1 LGHDT, CDR2 YNNKEL (reference sequence). This CDR3 region has 12 residues. Trimming left V 3 bases short and J 6 bases short, with 7 bases between. CDR3 nucleotides: TGTGCCAGCAGCCAGAATTGGGATACGCAGTATTTT. Translating it yields CASSQNWDTQYF.

This clonotype was detected only a few times. A read error may be the cause here, since a much bigger clone is one base away. The chain recombines TRBV5-1 with TRBJ2-7; D is uncertain. The CDR3 length is 15 residues. Germline V gene sequence: CDR1 SGHRS, CDR2 YFSETQ. Trimming took 6 bases from V and 6 from J, leaving 22 bases between them. CDR3 amino acids: CASKRAGSDLVEQYF. CDR3 DNA: TGCGCCAGCAAAAGAGCCGGCAGCGACTTAGTCGAGCAGTACTTC.

This clonotype showed up many times. The DNA for the CDR3 is TGCGCCAGCAGCCTGACTGTAACAGATACGCAGTATTTT. Translating gives CASSLTVTDTQYF. The rearrangement joins TRBV5-1 to TRBJ2-3; D is unclear. From germline, CDR1 is SGHRS and CDR2 YFSETQ. With 4 bases removed from V and 3 bases from J, the gap between germline ends came to 9 bases. CDR3 length: 13 amino acids. Filled out from reference TRBV5-1 and TRBJ2-3, the complete variable domain reads KAGVTQTPRYLIKTRGQQVTLSCSPISGHRSVSWYQQTPGQGLQFLFEYFSETQRNKGNFPGRFSGRQFSNSRSEMNVSTLELGDSALYLCASSLTVTDTQYFGPGTRLTVL.

This chain uses TRBV10-3 with TRBJ2-3, with 8 bases aligning to TRBD2. The germline V gene has CDR1 ENHRY and CDR2 SYGVKD. V lost 11 bases to trimming and J lost 0 bases; unmatched junction nucleotides: 7. The CDR3 totals 14 residues. Here the CDR3 DNA reads TGTGCCGTGGCGGGGGGTCAAAGCACAGATACGCAGTATTTT. It is translated as CAVAGGQSTDTQYF.

V and J are TRBV19 and TRBJ1-6; TRBD1 agrees at 10 bases. The CDR3 is made up of 15 amino acids. The germline CDR1 and CDR2 sequences are LNHDA and SQIVND (reference sequence). Trimming cost V 6 bases and J 5 bases; bases outside gene matches: 4. As DNA, the CDR3 is TGTGCCAGTAGGCGTGACAGGGGGCATAATTCACCCCTCCACTTT. Amino acids: CASRRDRGHNSPLHF.

Remarks on this clonotype: This may be a read error: a much more frequent sequence differs by one nucleotide. This chain links TRBV4-1 with TRBJ2-1, with 11 bases identical to TRBD2. The CDR3 runs to 16 residues. Trimming took 4 bases from V and 10 from J; bases not matched to a gene: 12. CDR1 is MGHRA and CDR2 is YSYEKL in the germline V gene. The CDR3 protein is CASSLALAGGTYEQFF. CDR3 sequence (DNA): TGCGCCAGCAGCCTCGCTTTAGCGGGAGGGACCTACGAGCAGTTCTTC.

This sequence joins TRBV20-1 and TRBJ2-1, with 10 bases lining up with TRBD2. V was pared by 0 bases and J by 0 bases, with 11 bases of the junction left unmatched. Germline assignment: CDR1 DFQATT and CDR2 SNEGSKA (reference sequence). The CDR3 is 19 amino acids. Here the CDR3 reads CSARDQTSGSPSSYNEQFF. In DNA form, the CDR3 reads TGCAGTGCTAGAGATCAGACTAGCGGGTCCCCCAGCTCCTACAATGAGCAGTTCTTC.

A note on this clonotype: This sequence is one base from a far larger clone and is likely a read error. V and J are TRBV5-6 and TRBJ2-4, with D unclear. The J call may be in error: the DNA end matches TRBJ2-7 better. The CDR3 sequence is 11 residues long. Germline V lookup: CDR1 SGHDT, CDR2 YYEEEE. The CDR3 DNA is TGTGCCAACAGCCAAGACTACGAGCAGTACTTC. Protein: CANSQDYEQYF.

The chain links TRBV20-1 to TRBJ2-5, with D possibly matching TRBD1 (6 bases). Germline lookup yields CDR1 DFQATT and CDR2 SNEGSKA (reference sequence). The V end lost 5 bases, the J end lost 5 bases, and 18 bases lay between the germline ends. The length of the CDR3 is 14 residues. Written as DNA, the CDR3 is TGCAGTGCTCAGATGACAGGCGGCGCGGAGACCCAGTACTTC. It translates to CSAQMTGGAETQYF.

The CDR3 is CSAEPGLSTDTQYF. As DNA, the CDR3 is TGCAGTGCCGAGCCGGGACTCAGCACAGATACGCAGTATTTT. The gene calls are TRBV20-1 and TRBJ2-3, with a weak D call TRBD2 (6 bases). The CDR3 length is 14 residues. Germline lookup yields CDR1 DFQATT and CDR2 SNEGSKA (reference sequence). Trimming cost V 6 bases and J 0 bases, with 13 bases left between them.

This chain uses TRBV27 with TRBJ1-4, with TRBD1 as a possible D gene (6 bases). This CDR3 has 15 residues. Germline-derived CDR1 and CDR2 are MNHEY and SMNVEV (reference sequence). V gave up 6 bases and J gave up 7 bases, with 18 bases separating them. This CDR3 is CASRRNGGRGEKLFF. CDR3 coding DNA: TGTGCCAGCAGACGAAACGGGGGGCGGGGTGAAAAACTGTTTTTT.

This rearrangement joins TRBV7-9 to TRBJ2-1; 11 positions match TRBD2. The V gene's germline CDR1 is SEHNR and CDR2 FQNEAQ (reference sequence). The CDR3 sequence is 18 residues long. V dropped 5 bases and J dropped 2; count of bases not matched to a gene: 11. CDR3 loop: CASSPAGTSGTPYNEQFF. CDR3 sequence (DNA): TGTGCCAGCAGCCCGGCCGGGACTAGCGGAACTCCCTACAATGAGCAGTTCTTC.

As for this clonotype: Germline and junction disagree at one end, which may indicate a read error. The J gene is TRBJ2-3, the V gene TRBV30; TRBD2 matches 11 bases. The CDR3 is made up of 17 amino acids. Looked up from germline, CDR1 is GTSNPN and CDR2 is SVGIG (reference sequence). CDR3 coding DNA: TGTGCCTGGAGTGTACTAGCGGGGGTTAGCATCACAGATGCGCAGTATTTT. Encoded protein: CAWSVLAGVSITDAQYF.

The table lists this clonotype with a few counts. V and J are TRBV7-9 and TRBJ1-2; D possibly corresponds to TRBD1 (6 bases). The CDR3 has 13 residues. Germline V gene data show CDR1 as SEHNR and CDR2 as FQNEAQ (reference sequence). Deletions cut 5 bases from V and 8 bases from J, with 15 bases between. Written as DNA, the CDR3 is TGTGCCAGCAGCCCCCGGGACAACGGCGGCTACACCTTC. Encoded protein: CASSPRDNGGYTF.